This T cell receptor (beta chain) was observed in a study of CD8 T cells in ankylosing spondylitis. Study-level results: In ankylosing spondylitis blood, a motif of roughly 8 highly homologous TCR beta variants appeared characteristic. Enrichment of disease-linked clones was reportedly significant in matched ankylosing spondylitis synovial fluid. CD8+ disease-linked clones were present at relatively low frequencies in blood.

The CDR3 is 13 residues long. The germline V and J ends were trimmed by 6 bases and 2 bases, with 12 bases remaining between them. Germline CDR1 reads SGHRS; CDR2 reads YFSETQ. The authors made TCR beta libraries by quantitative 5'-RACE with molecular barcodes. Each CDR3 protein is one row after TCRdb ran MiXCR on the 5' RACE reads. The data show 150,000 or so distinct CDR3 sequences, around 32% seen once. This clonotype was counted at least ten times. Its target is not known. Sequenced sample: synovial fluid, either unsorted or a sorted T cell fraction (not recorded which). The origin of this receptor is a male donor with ankylosing spondylitis. The rearrangement links TRBV5-1 to TRBJ2-7, with a weak D call TRBD1 (6 bases). CDR3 region: CASMGQLTYEQYF. The CDR3 bases are TGCGCCAGCATGGGACAATTGACCTACGAGCAGTACTTC. The variable domain in full, completed from reference TRBV5-1 and TRBJ2-7, reads KAGVTQTPRYLIKTRGQQVTLSCSPISGHRSVSWYQQTPGQGLQFLFEYFSETQRNKGNFPGRFSGRQFSNSRSEMNVSTLELGDSALYLCASMGQLTYEQYFGPGTRLTVT.